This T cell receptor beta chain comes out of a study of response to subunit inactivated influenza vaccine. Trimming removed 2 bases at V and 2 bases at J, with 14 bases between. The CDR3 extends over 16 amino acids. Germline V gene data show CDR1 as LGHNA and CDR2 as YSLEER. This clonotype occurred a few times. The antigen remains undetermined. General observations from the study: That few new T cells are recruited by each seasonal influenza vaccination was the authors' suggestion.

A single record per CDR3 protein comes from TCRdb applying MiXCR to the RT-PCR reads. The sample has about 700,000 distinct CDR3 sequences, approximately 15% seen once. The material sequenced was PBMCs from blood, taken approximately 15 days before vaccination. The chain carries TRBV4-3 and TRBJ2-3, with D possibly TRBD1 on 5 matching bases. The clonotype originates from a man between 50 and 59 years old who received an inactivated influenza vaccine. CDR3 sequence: CASSQFRVFITDTQYF. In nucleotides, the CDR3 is TGCGCCAGCAGCCAATTCAGGGTTTTTATCACAGATACGCAGTATTTT.